These 10 T cell receptor beta chains share one sample of origin, sequenced in a study of blood T cell repertoires in COVID-19. The data were produced by immunoSEQ multiplex PCR, yet TCRdb's version contains in-frame clones alone and is incomplete. Here the sample spans under 350,000 clones, around 88% being singletons. Sequenced input: peripheral blood. The receptor source for this set is a man aged 35 to 55 with acute or convalescent COVID-19.

This clone was observed a single time. This chain links TRBV4-2 with TRBJ1-6, with D perhaps matching TRBD1 (5 bases). The ends were cut back, 0 bases at V and 6 bases at J, with 6 bases in the middle. The CDR3 runs to 14 residues. Looked up from germline, CDR1 is LGHNA and CDR2 is YNFKEQ. CDR3 sequence (DNA): TGTGCCAGCAGCCAAGAGGGACTTAATTCACCCCTCCACTTT. It codes for CASSQEGLNSPLHF.

The rearrangement uses TRBV19 and TRBJ1-1; perhaps TRBD1 as D (6 bases). CDR1 and CDR2 from the germline V gene are LNHDA and SQIVND (reference sequence). V was trimmed by 2 bases and J by 0 bases, leaving 7 bases between them. This CDR3 is built from 14 residues. This CDR3 reads CASSITGMNTEAFF. The CDR3 DNA sequence: TGTGCCAGTAGTATAACAGGGATGAACACTGAAGCTTTCTTT. The entire variable domain, with the rest obtained from reference TRBV19 and TRBJ1-1, is as follows: DGGITQSPKYLFRKEGQNVTLSCEQNLNHDAMYWYRQDPGQGLRLIYYSQIVNDFQKGDIAEGYSVSREKKESFPLTVTSAQKNPTAFYLCASSITGMNTEAFFGQGTRLTVV.

The chain employs TRBV25-1 and TRBJ2-3; D might be TRBD1 (5 bases). The CDR3 runs 13 residues. Per germline, CDR1 MGHDK and CDR2 SYGVNS. V lost 2 bases to trimming and J lost 7 bases, with 10 bases between them. Here the CDR3 DNA reads TGTGCCAGCAGTGAAGGGGCTATAAATACGCAGTATTTT. The encoded protein is CASSEGAINTQYF.

V gene TRBV2 combines with J gene TRBJ1-1, with D unclear. Germline lookup yields CDR1 SNHLY and CDR2 FYNNEI. Trimming left V 11 bases short and J 1 base short, with 14 bases between. The CDR3 is made up of 13 amino acids. As DNA, the CDR3 is TGTGCCTCTCATCTGACATCGAACACTGAAGCTTTCTTT. Its protein product is CASHLTSNTEAFF.

The V and J genes are TRBV30 and TRBJ1-4; D is ambiguous. Between the trimmed V and J ends, which lost 4 bases and 5 bases, there was a span of 11 bases. This CDR3 comprises 13 residues. Germline V gene sequence: CDR1 GTSNPN, CDR2 SVGIG (reference sequence). CDR3 DNA sequence: TGTGCCTGGAATCCGGGGAGCAATGAAAAACTGTTTTTT. This codes for CAWNPGSNEKLFF.

The chain links TRBV7-9 to TRBJ1-2, with D possibly TRBD1 on 5 matching bases. The V gene's germline CDR1 is SEHNR and CDR2 FQNEAQ (reference sequence). V dropped 6 bases and J dropped 7 bases, with 21 bases sitting between them. CDR3 length equals 15 residues. CDR3: CASRTIKGASAGYTF. CDR3 DNA: TGTGCCAGCAGGACAATCAAAGGGGCTTCTGCTGGCTACACCTTC.

The rearrangement joins TRBV5-1 to TRBJ2-1, with D unclear. This CDR3 comprises 14 residues. Looked up from germline, CDR1 is SGHRS and CDR2 is YFSETQ. Trimming pared 4 bases from V and 9 bases from J, leaving 17 bases between. The CDR3 DNA reads TGCGCCAGCAGCCTCCAGCAGGTGAAGAGTGAGCAGTTCTTC. Its protein is CASSLQQVKSEQFF.

This clone was counted at least ten times. V is TRBV19 and J is TRBJ1-6; unclear D gene. Trimming shortened V by 5 bases and J by 1 base, and 3 bases separated the two germline ends. The V gene's germline CDR1 is LNHDA and CDR2 SQIVND (reference sequence). The CDR3 has 13 residues. The CDR3: CASSSSYNSPLHF. In nucleotides, the CDR3 is TGTGCCAGTAGTTCGTCCTATAATTCACCCCTCCACTTT. The full variable domain, rest sourced from reference TRBV19 and TRBJ1-6, is DGGITQSPKYLFRKEGQNVTLSCEQNLNHDAMYWYRQDPGQGLRLIYYSQIVNDFQKGDIAEGYSVSREKKESFPLTVTSAQKNPTAFYLCASSSSYNSPLHFGNGTRLTVT.

This clone appeared once. The CDR3 here is CAISESQGIGDYGYTF. CDR3 sequence (DNA): TGTGCCATCAGTGAGTCTCAGGGAATCGGCGACTATGGCTACACCTTC. The rearrangement links TRBV10-3 to TRBJ1-2, with a possible D match to TRBD1 (5 bases). The CDR3 totals 16 residues. Germline assignment: CDR1 ENHRY and CDR2 SYGVKD. Trimming took 0 bases from V and 3 from J, leaving 14 bases between them.

The J gene is TRBJ1-1, the V gene TRBV2; 9 nucleotides align to TRBD1. Germline CDR1 and CDR2: SNHLY and FYNNEI. V shed 9 bases, J shed 4 bases, and the junction held 9 bases outside the gene matches. The CDR3 totals 14 residues. The CDR3 is CASRRTGVSTEAFF. The DNA of the CDR3 is TGTGCCAGTAGGAGGACAGGGGTAAGCACTGAAGCTTTCTTT.